This TCR beta chain emerged from a study of T cells in Graves' hyperthyroidism and ophthalmopathy. Study at large: Peripheral blood sampling occurred at initial diagnosis, before any treatment.

Template material for amplifying TCR beta CDR3 regions consisted of RNA transcripts. The TCR CDR3 first-round RT-PCR relied on the HTBI primer set. TCRdb re-derived calls from the multiplex PCR reads in MiXCR, one entry per CDR3 protein. The sample has approximately 710,000 distinct CDR3 sequences; roughly 17% are singletons. This clonotype was seen a single time. Looked up from germline, CDR1 is MNHEY and CDR2 is SVGAGI. Trimming left V 2 bases short and J 2 bases short, with 13 bases between. There are 16 residues in the CDR3. The sample taken for sequencing was blood. The sequence derives from a man aged 50 to 59 with Graves' hyperthyroidism. The chain uses TRBV6-5 and TRBJ1-3, with D possibly being TRBD1 (6 bases). The CDR3 bases are TGTGCCAGCAGTTACGCGGCTTACAGGGCTGGAAACACCATATATTTT. This gives the protein CASSYAAYRAGNTIYF.